This T cell receptor (beta chain) was sequenced in a study of blood T cell repertoires in COVID-19. At the level of the study: The analysed material was cDNA or gDNA that came from T cells, B-cell-depleted T cells, or PBMCs.

Original handling: Reference gene primer amplification yielded estimated nucleated cell counts. The table came from immunoSEQ multiplex PCR; TCRdb's copy has only in-frame clones and leaves some out. The DNA gave D and trimming, while V, J and clone size come from that table. The sample has tens of thousands of clones; 88% are singletons. The sample comprised peripheral blood. The sequence was obtained from a man aged 45-65 years with acute or convalescent COVID-19.

DNA of the CDR3: TGTGCCAGCGGACAGATGGGCGGCAATCAGCCCCAGCATTTT. This gives the protein CASGQMGGNQPQHF. V usage is TRBV19 and J usage is TRBJ1-5, with a possible D match to TRBD1 (6 bases). V lost 9 bases to trimming and J lost 2 bases, with 14 bases between them. This CDR3 has 14 amino acids. Germline V gives CDR1 LNHDA, CDR2 SQIVND (reference sequence).